The 9 T cell receptor beta chains listed next were all sequenced from one sample in a study of beta chain features in type 1 diabetes. TCRB transcripts that were expressed got sequenced, as all of the isolated RNA had been reverse transcribed. The assay was immunoSEQ multiplex PCR, and TCRdb's table has in-frame clones only and misses some. The table records 130,000 or so clones, 9.7% of them present only once. Source material: central memory CD4+ T cells from blood. These receptors originate from a woman in her thirties or forties in good health.

The V gene is TRBV27, the J gene TRBJ2-1; 7 bases agree with TRBD2. V trimming: 6 bases; J trimming: 4 bases; junction bases outside the gene matches: 6. The germline CDR1 and CDR2 sequences are MNHEY and SMNVEV (reference sequence). This CDR3 comprises 14 residues. The CDR3 nucleotides read TGTGCCAGCAGCTCACCGGGGGGATACAATGAGCAGTTCTTC. Amino acids: CASSSPGGYNEQFF.

This clone was picked up a small number of times. CDR3 nucleotides: TGTGCCAGCTCACCACCGTCGGGGAACCAGAACACTGAAGCTTTCTTT. As protein: CASSPPSGNQNTEAFF. The rearrangement links TRBV18 to TRBJ1-1; D unresolved. V was shortened by 0 bases and J by 1 base, with 12 bases between the two germline ends. CDR3 length: 16 residues. CDR1 is KGHSH and CDR2 is LQKENI in the germline V gene.

The chain uses TRBV6-1 and TRBJ1-1; D uncertain. Trimming removed 5 bases at V and 3 bases at J, with 13 bases between. The CDR3 totals 14 residues. CDR1 and CDR2 (germline): MNHNS, SASEGT. CDR3 in amino acids: CASSRNFLDTEAFF. CDR3 coding DNA: TGTGCCAGCAGTAGAAACTTCCTGGACACTGAAGCTTTCTTT.

This clone showed up just a few times. The gene calls are TRBV19 and TRBJ2-6; tentatively, D is TRBD1 (6 bases). The V end lost 5 bases, the J end lost 2 bases, and 19 bases lay between the germline ends. Looked up from germline, CDR1 is LNHDA and CDR2 is SQIVND (reference sequence). This CDR3 comprises 18 residues. CDR3 DNA: TGTGCCAGTAGTGGCTCGGACAGAGTGATTCCTGGGGCCAACGTCCTGACTTTC. Translation: CASSGSDRVIPGANVLTF.

This chain uses TRBV1 with TRBJ1-4; TRBD1 is the table's D call and was not checked against the DNA. TRBV1 is deemed a pseudogene. This CDR3 contains 18 residues. The DNA of the CDR3 is TGCACCAGCAGCCAAGAGATCGGCAGGGTCGGTGAGAATGAAAAACTGTTTTTT. Translating gives CTSSQEIGRVGENEKLFF.

This clone was detected a few times. The J gene is TRBJ2-5, the V gene TRBV5-1; tentative D call: TRBD2 (6 bases). The CDR3 is 13 residues long. Trimming took 3 bases from V and 5 from J, leaving 11 bases between them. Per germline, CDR1 SGHRS and CDR2 YFSETQ. The CDR3 sequence is CASSSGVTETQYF. In DNA form, the CDR3 reads TGCGCCAGCAGCTCGGGGGTTACGGAGACCCAGTACTTC.

This rearrangement joins TRBV9 to TRBJ2-3; no clear D gene. CDR3 length: 15 residues. CDR1 and CDR2 from the germline V gene are SGDLS and YYNGEE. The germline V and J ends were trimmed by 0 bases and 0 bases, with 8 bases remaining between them. Here the CDR3 DNA reads TGTGCCAGCAGCGTAGGTGGCAGAAGCACAGATACGCAGTATTTT. It is translated as CASSVGGRSTDTQYF. Complete variable domain (other parts from reference TRBV9 and TRBJ2-3): DSGVTQTPKHLITATGQRVTLRCSPRSGDLSVYWYQQSLDQGLQFLIQYYNGEERAKGNILERFSAQQFPDLHSELNLSSLELGDSALYFCASSVGGRSTDTQYFGPGTRLTVL.

This clone was recorded a few times. This sample includes further DNA sequences coding for the same CDR3. The chain couples TRBV5-1 to TRBJ1-3; TRBD1 aligns across 8 bases. The CDR3 spans 15 residues. Germline V gene sequence: CDR1 SGHRS, CDR2 YFSETQ. The J segment lost 0 bases and the V segment lost 3 bases, leaving 2 bases of the junction unmatched. The CDR3 nucleotides read TGCGCCAGCAGCTCGGGACAGGCCTCTGGAAACACCATATATTTT. This sequence encodes CASSSGQASGNTIYF.

The CDR3 loop reads CASSAGVDEQYF. The CDR3 nucleotides are TGTGCCAGCAGTGCAGGGGTGGACGAGCAGTACTTC. The gene calls are TRBV2 and TRBJ2-7; D may be TRBD1 (6 bases). The V gene's germline CDR1 is SNHLY and CDR2 FYNNEI. The CDR3 consists of 12 residues. Trimming removed 4 bases from V and 5 bases from J, with 9 bases in between. The full variable domain, with the rest looked up from reference TRBV2 and TRBJ2-7, is EPEVTQTPSHQVTQMGQEVILRCVPISNHLYFYWYRQILGQKVEFLVSFYNNEISEKSEIFDDQFSVERPDGSNFTLKIRSTKLEDSAMYFCASSAGVDEQYFGPGTRLTVT.